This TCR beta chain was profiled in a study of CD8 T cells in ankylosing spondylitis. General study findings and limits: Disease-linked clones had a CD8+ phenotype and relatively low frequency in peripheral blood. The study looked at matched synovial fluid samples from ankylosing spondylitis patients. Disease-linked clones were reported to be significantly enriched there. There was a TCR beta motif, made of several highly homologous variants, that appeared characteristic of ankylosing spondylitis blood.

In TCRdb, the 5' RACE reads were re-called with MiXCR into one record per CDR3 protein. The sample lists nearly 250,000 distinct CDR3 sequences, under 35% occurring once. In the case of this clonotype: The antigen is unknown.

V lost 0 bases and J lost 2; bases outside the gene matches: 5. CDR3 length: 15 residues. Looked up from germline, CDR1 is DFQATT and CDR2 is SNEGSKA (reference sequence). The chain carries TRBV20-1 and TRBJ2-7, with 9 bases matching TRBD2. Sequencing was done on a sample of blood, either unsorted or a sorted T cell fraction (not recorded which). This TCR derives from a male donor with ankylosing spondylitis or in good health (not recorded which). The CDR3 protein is CSARDLASGAYEQYF. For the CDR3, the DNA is TGCAGTGCTAGAGATCTCGCTAGCGGGGCCTACGAGCAGTACTTC.